Listed below are T cell receptor beta chains from one sample, sequenced in a study of cytomegalovirus exposure and HLA in healthy donors. Data came from immunoSEQ multiplex PCR; TCRdb stores just in-frame clones and leaves some out. The data show about 160,000 clones, 70% to 90% seen once. Sequencing input: PBMCs. The receptors originated from a man between 18 and 29 years old in good health and CMV-seropositive. The CDR3 runs from the conserved cysteine through the conserved F or W. Fields, in order: clone size, J gene, D gene, V gene, CDR3 DNA, CDR3 protein. The D gene is left open where the match is weak. Clone size is shown for a subset of rows, as once, few, many or a class of expanded clone.

NA	TRBJ2-6	NA	TRBV2	TGTGCCAGCAGTCGTCAAACAGGTTTCTCTGGGGCCAACGTCCTGACTTTC	CASSRQTGFSGANVLTF
NA	TRBJ2-7	TRBD1	TRBV7-9	TGTGCCAGCAGCCAAATCGGACAGGCCTACGAGCAGTACTTC	CASSQIGQAYEQYF
NA	TRBJ2-2	TRBD1	TRBV5-4	TGTGCCAGCACCCGCGGGACAGGGAACACCGGGGAGCTGTTTTTT	CASTRGTGNTGELFF
NA	TRBJ1-1	NA	TRBV11-3	TGTGCCAGCAGCCTTGGGGGAGGTATTCTTGAAGCTTTCTTT	CASSLGGGILEAFF
once	TRBJ2-7	NA	TRBV13	TGTGCCAGCAGCCTCGGGGGGCCGGTCTACGAGCAGTACTTC	CASSLGGPVYEQYF
NA	TRBJ1-3	TRBD1	TRBV7-8	TGTGCCAGCAGCTTATCTGGGACAGGCGGAAACACCATATATTTT	CASSLSGTGGNTIYF
NA	TRBJ2-1	NA	TRBV4-3	TGCGCCAGCAGCCAAGGGTCGGGGACATTCGATGAGCAGTTCTTC	CASSQGSGTFDEQFF
few	TRBJ1-5	NA	TRBV5-1	TGCGCCAGCAGCTACGGGGATAGCAATCAGCCCCAGCATTTT	CASSYGDSNQPQHF